Shown below are 28 T cell receptor beta chains from a single sample sequenced in a study of CD8 T cells in Susac syndrome (dated by TCRdb to about 2019). The library was prepared using the immunoSEQ multiplex PCR assay. RNA was extracted using the RNeasy kit, and about 0.45 to 1 microgram was reverse transcribed with random hexamers. TCRdb itself trimmed the public reads at Q25 with fastp, ran MiXCR and retained productive beta chains. Every entry covers one CDR3 protein and lists the most common genes and DNA from its rows. This sample holds about 130,000 distinct CDR3 sequences; roughly 94% were observed only once. Roughly 0.2% of the sample comes from the top ten. Sequences were obtained from CD8+ T cells from PBMCs. Source of these receptors: a human donor with Susac syndrome.

This rearrangement joins TRBV11-2 to TRBJ1-5; 7 bases agree with TRBD1. Germline V gives CDR1 SGHAT, CDR2 FQNNGV. This CDR3 is built from 16 residues. V dropped 5 bases and J dropped 9; count of bases not matched to a gene: 16. The CDR3 protein is CASSPLQGLRARPQHF. The CDR3 DNA sequence: TGTGCCAGCAGCCCCTTACAGGGGTTAAGGGCTAGGCCCCAGCATTTT. The full variable domain, with the rest looked up from reference TRBV11-2 and TRBJ1-5, is EAGVAQSPRYKIIEKRQSVAFWCNPISGHATLYWYQQILGQGPKLLIQFQNNGVVDDSQLPKDRFSAERLKGVDSTLKIQPAKLEDSAVYLCASSPLQGLRARPQHFGDGTRLSIL.

The gene calls are TRBV20-1 and TRBJ2-7; a possible D gene is TRBD1 (6 bases). Germline V CDR1 and CDR2: DFQATT, SNEGSKA (reference sequence). Trimming shortened V by 4 bases and J by 0 bases, and 10 bases separated the two germline ends. This CDR3 has 13 amino acids. The CDR3 coding sequence is TGCAGTGCTATAAACAGGGACTCCTACGAGCAGTACTTC. It is translated as CSAINRDSYEQYF.

This chain joins TRBV5-6 and TRBJ2-2, with TRBD2 matching over 15 bases. V was clipped by 1 base and J by 2 bases; unmatched bases: 3. In germline, CDR1 is SGHDT, CDR2 YYEEEE. This CDR3 has 18 amino acids. The CDR3 DNA reads as TGTGCCAGCAGCTTGTCGGGACTAGCGGGAGGTAACACCGGGGAGCTGTTTTTT. Its protein is CASSLSGLAGGNTGELFF.

This clonotype was seen once. The chain joins TRBV28 to TRBJ2-5; a possible D gene is TRBD2 (6 bases). V was clipped by 1 base and J by 5 bases, with 20 bases between them. Germline V gene sequence: CDR1 MDHEN, CDR2 SYDVKM. This CDR3 has 17 residues. The CDR3 here is CASSLFRAGREAETQYF. CDR3 in DNA: TGTGCCAGCAGTTTATTCAGAGCGGGTCGTGAGGCGGAGACCCAGTACTTC.

This chain uses TRBV9 with TRBJ2-1, with TRBD1 matching 11 bases. The CDR3 extends over 14 amino acids. Losses at the gene ends were 5 bases for V and 6 bases for J; bases not matched to a gene: 4. Per germline, CDR1 SGDLS and CDR2 YYNGEE. In DNA, the CDR3 is TGTGCCAGCAGTGGACAGGGGGCCGGCAATGAGCAGTTCTTC. Encoded protein: CASSGQGAGNEQFF. Full variable domain (outside the CDR3, taken from reference TRBV9 and TRBJ2-1): DSGVTQTPKHLITATGQRVTLRCSPRSGDLSVYWYQQSLDQGLQFLIQYYNGEERAKGNILERFSAQQFPDLHSELNLSSLELGDSALYFCASSGQGAGNEQFFGPGTRLTVL.

The J gene is TRBJ1-5, the V gene TRBV5-6, with D uncertain. V lost 2 bases and J lost 7, with 10 bases in between. The length of the CDR3 is 13 residues. Germline V gene lookup returns CDR1 SGHDT and CDR2 YYEEEE. CDR3 protein: CASSFGPEQPQHF. As DNA, the CDR3 is TGTGCCAGCAGCTTTGGCCCGGAACAGCCCCAGCATTTT. Full variable domain (outside the CDR3, taken from reference TRBV5-6 and TRBJ1-5): DAGVTQSPTHLIKTRGQQVTLRCSPKSGHDTVSWYQQALGQGPQFIFQYYEEEERQRGNFPDRFSGHQFPNYSSELNVNALLLGDSALYLCASSFGPEQPQHFGDGTRLSIL.

This chain joins TRBV21-1 and TRBJ1-2. TRBV21-1 is an annotated pseudogene. CDR3 size: 13 residues. The CDR3: CASSKILGGGYTF. The DNA for the CDR3 is TGTGCCAGCAGCAAAATATTGGGTGGGGGCTACACCTTC.

CDR3: CATSGGGYTEAFF. The CDR3 DNA follows: TGCGCCACCTCCGGGGGGGGATACACTGAAGCTTTCTTT. The gene calls are TRBV10-2 and TRBJ1-1, with TRBD1 as a possible D gene (5 bases). V was clipped by 10 bases and J by 3 bases, with 15 bases between them. The CDR3 has 13 residues. Looked up from germline, CDR1 is WSHSY and CDR2 is SAAADI.

The rearrangement joins TRBV7-6 to TRBJ2-4, with TRBD2 matching over 11 bases. With V trimmed by 4 bases and J by 3 bases, 5 bases remained unmatched. Germline loops: CDR1 SGHVS, CDR2 FNYEAQ. CDR3 length equals 16 residues. CDR3 DNA: TGTGCCAGCAGCTCACTAGCGGGAGAAGGCAAAAACATTCAGTACTTC. It codes for CASSSLAGEGKNIQYF.

The chain recombines TRBV6-6 with TRBJ2-5, with D possibly being TRBD2 (6 bases). Germline lookup yields CDR1 MNHNY and CDR2 SVGAGI (reference sequence). Deletions cut 0 bases from V and 2 bases from J, with 10 bases between. The CDR3 length is 15 residues. CDR3 nucleotide sequence: TGTGCCAGCAGTTACTCGATGGCGGGGCAAGAGACCCAGTACTTC. This codes for CASSYSMAGQETQYF.

The chain couples TRBV28 to TRBJ1-1; D gene ambiguous. V was cut by 3 bases and J by 9 bases, with 11 bases left in between. Germline CDR1 and CDR2: MDHEN and SYDVKM. This CDR3 has 12 residues. The CDR3 here is CASSFDNKQAFF. CDR3 coding DNA: TGTGCCAGCAGTTTTGACAATAAGCAAGCTTTCTTT.

The rearrangement uses TRBV29-1 and TRBJ1-2; D uncertain. This CDR3 comprises 14 residues. Trimming removed 1 base from V and 4 bases from J, with 13 bases in between. Germline V gene sequence: CDR1 SQVTM, CDR2 ANQGSEA. CDR3 coding DNA: TGCAGCGTTGAAGCCCGTTCCCTTTTCTATGGCTACACCTTC. This gives the protein CSVEARSLFYGYTF.

The CDR3 coding sequence is TGTGCCAGCAGCGTACGCACAGGGGCCGAGCAGTACTTC. This encodes CASSVRTGAEQYF. V usage is TRBV9 and J usage is TRBJ2-7; 7 nucleotides match TRBD1. V lost 1 base and J lost 6; bases outside the gene matches: 4. Germline CDR1 is SGDLS and CDR2 is YYNGEE. This CDR3 has 13 amino acids.

The chain carries TRBV20-1 and TRBJ2-7; 10 positions match TRBD2. V shed 2 bases, J shed 3 bases, and the junction held 10 bases outside the gene matches. CDR3 size: 16 residues. Germline V gives CDR1 DFQATT, CDR2 SNEGSKA (reference sequence). The CDR3 DNA reads TGCAGTGCTAGACCCCCCACTAGCGGGATCGGCTACGAGCAGTACTTC. Protein product: CSARPPTSGIGYEQYF.

The V call is TRBV20-1, the J call TRBJ2-1, with 7 nucleotides matching TRBD2. Germline V gene sequence: CDR1 DFQATT, CDR2 SNEGSKA (reference sequence). There are 15 residues in the CDR3. The V segment lost 6 bases and the J segment 0 bases; nucleotides outside the gene matches: 8. The chain's CDR3 is CSANSGRSSYNEQFF. The DNA of the CDR3 is TGCAGTGCAAATAGCGGGCGGAGCTCCTACAATGAGCAGTTCTTC.

The genes are TRBV4-1 and TRBJ1-1, with 8 bases that match TRBD1. Trimming cost V 4 bases and J 3 bases; bases outside gene matches: 4. Germline lookup yields CDR1 MGHRA and CDR2 YSYEKL. The CDR3 consists of 14 residues. CDR3 sequence: CASSPDREDTEAFF. CDR3 coding DNA: TGCGCCAGCAGCCCGGACAGGGAGGACACTGAAGCTTTCTTT.

The J gene is TRBJ2-1, the V gene TRBV5-6, with D possibly matching TRBD2 (6 bases). Germline values: CDR1 SGHDT, CDR2 YYEEEE. Trimming stripped 2 bases from V and 3 bases from J, with 18 bases between. The CDR3 contains 17 residues. CDR3 amino acids: CASSFLKGGGVYNEQFF. The CDR3 region has the DNA TGTGCCAGCAGCTTCCTAAAGGGAGGTGGGGTCTACAATGAGCAGTTCTTC.

The J gene is TRBJ1-1, the V gene TRBV4-1; unclear D gene. V was clipped by 0 bases and J by 8 bases, with 7 bases between them. The CDR3 is made up of 12 amino acids. Per germline, CDR1 MGHRA and CDR2 YSYEKL. Here the CDR3 DNA reads TGCGCCAGCAGCCAAGATCCCAGGGAAGCTTTCTTT. It specifies CASSQDPREAFF.

This clonotype was counted once. The V and J genes are TRBV20-1 and TRBJ2-1; no firm D call. From germline, CDR1 is DFQATT and CDR2 SNEGSKA (reference sequence). V was shortened by 1 base and J by 8 bases, with 9 bases between the two germline ends. This CDR3 has 12 residues. The CDR3 DNA is TGCAGTGCTAGAGGGCAGTTGTATGAGCAGTTCTTC. It translates to CSARGQLYEQFF.

This clonotype occurred once. V is TRBV6-5 and J is TRBJ2-5; D perhaps matches TRBD1 (5 bases). The germline V and J ends were trimmed by 4 bases and 5 bases, with 14 bases remaining between them. The CDR3 is made up of 14 amino acids. CDR1 is MNHEY and CDR2 is SVGAGI in the germline V gene. CDR3 DNA: TGTGCCAGCAGTTGGAAGGCAGGGCTGGAGACCCAGTACTTC. The encoded protein is CASSWKAGLETQYF.

V gene TRBV30 combines with J gene TRBJ1-5, with D hard to call. Germline V gene sequence: CDR1 GTSNPN, CDR2 SVGIG (reference sequence). Between the trimmed V and J ends, which lost 8 bases and 4 bases, there was a span of 15 bases. This CDR3 spans 13 amino acids. The CDR3 here is CAMRRARNQPQHF. The DNA of the CDR3 is TGTGCCATGAGGAGAGCCCGGAATCAGCCCCAGCATTTT.

The chain has TRBV9 and TRBJ2-7; D is unclear. Per germline, CDR1 SGDLS and CDR2 YYNGEE. V was trimmed by 4 bases and J by 4 bases, leaving 9 bases between them. The CDR3 runs 12 residues. The CDR3 DNA reads as TGTGCCAGCAGCTCGGACGGATACGAGCAGTACTTC. Translating gives CASSSDGYEQYF. Together with reference TRBV9 and TRBJ2-7, the CDR3 gives the full variable domain: DSGVTQTPKHLITATGQRVTLRCSPRSGDLSVYWYQQSLDQGLQFLIQYYNGEERAKGNILERFSAQQFPDLHSELNLSSLELGDSALYFCASSSDGYEQYFGPGTRLTVT.

This chain joins TRBV12-3 or TRBV12-4 and TRBJ2-3; tentative D call: TRBD2 (6 bases). The CDR3 has 11 residues. Trimming shortened V by 10 bases and J by 3 bases, and 8 bases separated the two germline ends. CDR3 nucleotides: TGTGCCACCGGGGGTACAGATACGCAGTATTTT. Its translation: CATGGTDTQYF.

The chain couples TRBV6-2 or TRBV6-3 to TRBJ2-1, with TRBD2 identical over 14 bases. Germline V lookup: CDR1 MNHEY, CDR2 SVGEGT. Trimming took 6 bases from V and 3 from J; bases not matched to a gene: 10. The CDR3 runs 18 residues. The CDR3 sequence: CASRGGLAGGGVYNEQFF. The CDR3 DNA reads as TGTGCCAGCAGGGGAGGACTAGCGGGAGGAGGGGTCTACAATGAGCAGTTCTTC.

The chain links TRBV27 to TRBJ1-4; 7 bases fit TRBD1. V lost 8 bases and J lost 4; bases outside the gene matches: 7. Germline CDR1 MNHEY, CDR2 SMNVEV (reference sequence). The CDR3 loop spans 14 amino acids. Written as DNA, the CDR3 is TGTGCCAGCTCCCGGGACAGCGTTAATGAAAAACTGTTTTTT. Encoded protein: CASSRDSVNEKLFF.

V usage is TRBV28 and J usage is TRBJ2-7; no firm D call. Trimming took off 6 bases at V and 6 bases at J, with 12 bases between the two ends. Germline-derived CDR1 and CDR2 are MDHEN and SYDVKM. The CDR3 consists of 12 residues. CDR3: CASSLPNTEQYF. CDR3 in DNA: TGTGCCAGCAGCCTCCCTAATACCGAGCAGTACTTC.

The table lists this clonotype with a few counts. The chain joins TRBV4-1 to TRBJ1-5; TRBD1 matches at 9 bases. Germline V gene lookup returns CDR1 MGHRA and CDR2 YSYEKL. After removal of 4 bases from V and 0 bases from J, the junction contained 1 base not matched to a gene. The CDR3 totals 15 residues. The CDR3 loop reads CASSPGQGSNQPQHF. CDR3 nucleotides: TGCGCCAGCAGCCCGGGACAGGGTAGCAATCAGCCCCAGCATTTT.

The chain uses TRBV5-1 and TRBJ2-5, with TRBD2 identical over 11 bases. The V and J ends lost 0 bases and 2 bases, in that order; junction bases with no gene match: 6. The CDR3 runs 17 residues. Germline CDR1 and CDR2: SGHRS and YFSETQ. CDR3 loop: CASSLELAGGLQETQYF. The CDR3 DNA follows: TGCGCCAGCAGCTTGGAATTAGCGGGAGGGCTACAAGAGACCCAGTACTTC.